This TCR beta chain comes out of a study of T cells in Graves' hyperthyroidism and ophthalmopathy. Study-wide context: Staff took peripheral blood when the initial diagnosis was made, before any treatment began.

The hyperthyroidism patients had all been newly diagnosed, and their disease duration was under 2 months. Their ages ranged from 18 to 65 years. Amplified TCR beta CDR3 regions came from RNA transcripts. TCR CDR3 underwent first-round RT-PCR with the HTBI primer set. Each CDR3 protein gets one entry after TCRdb re-called the multiplex PCR reads with MiXCR. The table has about 480,000 distinct CDR3 sequences, around 15% seen once; the top ten hold over 15%. Material for sequencing was blood. The sequence was obtained from a woman in her late teens or twenties with Graves' hyperthyroidism.

The CDR3: CSASFATNEKLFF. The CDR3 DNA reads as TGCAGTGCCAGTTTTGCAACTAATGAAAAACTGTTTTTT. The V call is TRBV20-1, the J call TRBJ1-4; D unresolved. CDR3 size: 13 residues. Per the germline V gene, CDR1 is DFQATT and CDR2 is SNEGSKA (reference sequence). V was pared by 6 bases and J by 0 bases, with 8 bases between.